This T cell receptor beta chain was profiled in a study of blood T cell repertoires in COVID-19. Trimming pared 0 bases from V and 2 bases from J, leaving 9 bases between. CDR1 and CDR2 from the germline V gene are SGHTS and YDEGEE. CDR3 length: 14 amino acids. Assay used: immunoSEQ multiplex PCR; TCRdb lists only in-frame clones, some missing. The sample carries tens of thousands of clones, around 90% recorded once. The clonotype originates from a man in his sixties with active COVID-19. This sequence joins TRBV5-8 and TRBJ2-7; a weak D match, TRBD1 (6 bases). Sequences were obtained from peripheral blood. This CDR3 reads CASSLGRGPYEQYF. The CDR3 DNA follows: TGTGCCAGCAGCTTGGGCAGGGGTCCCTACGAGCAGTACTTC.